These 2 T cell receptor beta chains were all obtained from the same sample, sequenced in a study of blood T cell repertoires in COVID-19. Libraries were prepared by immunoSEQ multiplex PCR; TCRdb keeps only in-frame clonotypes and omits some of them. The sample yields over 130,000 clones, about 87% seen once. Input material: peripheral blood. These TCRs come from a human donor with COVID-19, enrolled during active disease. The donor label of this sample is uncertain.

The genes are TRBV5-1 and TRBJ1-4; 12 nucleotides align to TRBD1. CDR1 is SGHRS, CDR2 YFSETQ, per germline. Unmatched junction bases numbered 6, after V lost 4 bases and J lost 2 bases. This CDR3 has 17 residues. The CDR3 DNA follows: TGCGCCAGCAGCGAGGGACAGGGGGCGCGGACTAATGAAAAACTGTTTTTT. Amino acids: CASSEGQGARTNEKLFF.

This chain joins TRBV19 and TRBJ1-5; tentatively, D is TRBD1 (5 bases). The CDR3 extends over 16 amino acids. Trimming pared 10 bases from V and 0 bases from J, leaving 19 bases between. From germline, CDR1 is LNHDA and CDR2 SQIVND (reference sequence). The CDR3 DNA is TGTGCCACCCAGACGGGAAGGGACTATAGCAATCAGCCCCAGCATTTT. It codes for CATQTGRDYSNQPQHF.